This T cell receptor (beta chain) was obtained from a study of CD8 T cells in ankylosing spondylitis. Study conclusions and caveats: From matched ankylosing spondylitis synovial fluid, disease-linked clones were reportedly recovered at significantly enriched levels. There were earlier reports of some motif variants in reactive arthritis synovial fluid and blood. A TCR beta motif of under ten highly homologous variants seemed to mark ankylosing spondylitis blood.

Libraries of TCR beta came from quantitative 5'-RACE with molecular barcodes. Using its own MiXCR run on the 5' RACE reads, TCRdb lists one record per CDR3 protein. The data show about 150,000 distinct CDR3 sequences, under 35% seen once. Germline V CDR1 and CDR2: GTSNPN, SVGIG (reference sequence). With 3 bases removed from V and 0 bases from J, the gap between germline ends came to 7 bases. This CDR3 comprises 13 residues. This clonotype was observed at least ten times. Its antigen is undetermined. The chain joins TRBV30 to TRBJ2-3; D unresolved. This TCR derives from a male donor with ankylosing spondylitis. The sequencing sample was made of synovial fluid, either unsorted or a sorted T cell fraction (not recorded which). As DNA, the CDR3 is TGTGCCTGGAGCGGTGCTAGCACAGATACGCAGTATTTT. Encoded protein: CAWSGASTDTQYF.